This TCR beta chain was recovered during a study of T cell responses to AZD1222 COVID-19 vaccine. TCRdb keeps only in-frame clones here, not all; method: immunoSEQ multiplex PCR. The repertoire holds tens of thousands of clones, roughly 89% seen once, with 5.2% in the top ten. In the case of this clone: The antigen is not known.

The ends lost 5 bases at V and 6 bases at J; junction bases unmatched: 13. The CDR3 is 15 residues long. The germline gives CDR1 SGHRS, CDR2 YFSETQ. General study findings and limits: Spike-specific TCR breadth and depth went up after people got two AZD1222 doses. Donors were largely white British and mainly female; clonal diversity was possibly underestimated. Repertoire sampling happened only post peak T cell response.

The rearrangement joins TRBV5-1 to TRBJ1-2, with 7 bases aligning to TRBD1. Here the sequenced sample was peripheral blood, taken on day 0 of MenACWY control vaccination. The receptor's source is an adult in good health. The CDR3 DNA reads TGCGCCAGCAGAAAGACCCCAGGGGGTTTGGATGGCTACACCTTC. This gives the protein CASRKTPGGLDGYTF.